The 5 T cell receptor beta chains presented below share a single source sample, sequenced in a study of blood T cell repertoires in COVID-19. This table comes from immunoSEQ multiplex PCR, and its TCRdb copy is limited to in-frame clones, with some not included. Among more than 250,000 clones listed, over 65% were seen once. Specimen: peripheral blood. The receptors were sampled from a man between 60 and 75 years old who had recovered from COVID-19.

This clone was counted between two and nine times. The V gene is TRBV11-2, the J gene TRBJ1-1; D remains unclear. CDR1 SGHAT and CDR2 FQNNGV come from the germline V gene. Trimming shortened V by 2 bases and J by 2 bases, and 6 bases separated the two germline ends. The CDR3 length is 13 residues. DNA for the CDR3: TGTGCCAGCAGCTTAATTCCTAACACTGAAGCTTTCTTT. It codes for CASSLIPNTEAFF.

V is TRBV5-1 and J is TRBJ2-5, with 12 bases fitting TRBD2. J gave up 1 base and V 3 bases, and 1 base lay outside the gene matches. The CDR3 contains 15 residues. The germline V gene has CDR1 SGHRS and CDR2 YFSETQ. The CDR3 DNA sequence: TGCGCCAGCAGCTGGGGACTAGCGGGCCAAGAGACCCAGTACTTC. Protein product: CASSWGLAGQETQYF.

This chain connects TRBV19 to TRBJ2-5; D uncertain. Trimming took off 3 bases at V and 3 bases at J, with 14 bases between the two ends. CDR1 is LNHDA and CDR2 is SQIVND in the germline V gene (reference sequence). The CDR3 sequence is 15 residues long. The CDR3 loop is CASSIGVQWEETQYF. CDR3 DNA: TGTGCCAGTAGTATTGGTGTACAGTGGGAAGAGACCCAGTACTTC.

This chain joins TRBV28 and TRBJ2-1; tentatively, D is TRBD1 (6 bases). The germline V gene encodes CDR1 MDHEN and CDR2 SYDVKM. The CDR3 loop spans 18 amino acids. V gave up 2 bases and J gave up 7 bases, with 24 bases separating them. DNA for the CDR3: TGTGCCAGCAGTTTAATGTCCAGGACAGAGCCCCTCGGGAATGAGCAGTTCTTC. Its protein product is CASSLMSRTEPLGNEQFF. Full variable domain (rest looked up from reference TRBV28 and TRBJ2-1): DVKVTQSSRYLVKRTGEKVFLECVQDMDHENMFWYRQDPGLGLRLIYFSYDVKMKEKGDIPEGYSVSREKKERFSLILESASTNQTSMYLCASSLMSRTEPLGNEQFFGPGTRLTVL.

The CDR3 here is CSVGGGQGWNTGELFF. The CDR3 DNA reads TGCAGCGTTGGGGGGGGACAGGGTTGGAACACCGGGGAGCTGTTTTTT. This chain joins TRBV29-1 and TRBJ2-2; TRBD1 matches at 9 bases. The trim removed 4 bases at V and 1 base at J, leaving 7 bases unmatched. CDR1 SQVTM and CDR2 ANQGSEA come from the germline V gene. The CDR3 totals 16 residues.